The present T cell receptor (beta chain) was sequenced within a study of T cell changes during pregnancy in multiple sclerosis. Germline assignment: CDR1 MNHEY and CDR2 SMNVEV (reference sequence). Trimming shortened V by 4 bases and J by 4 bases, and 17 bases separated the two germline ends. The CDR3 length is 15 residues. TCRdb's copy holds only in-frame clones and misses some; the assay was immunoSEQ multiplex PCR. The profile shows some 70,000 clones, 92% of them singletons. The sequence was collected from a female donor in good health, enrolled as a control in a pregnancy study. The sequencing here drew on peripheral blood, taken in the second trimester of pregnancy. The chain joins TRBV27 to TRBJ2-7; D gene unclear. CDR3 in amino acids: CASSSSYAPLYEQYF. CDR3 coding DNA: TGTGCCAGCAGTTCCTCCTATGCGCCCCTTTACGAGCAGTACTTC.